This T cell receptor beta chain was sequenced in a study of T cells in localized non-small cell lung cancer. Points on this clone: The antigen is undetermined.

CDR1 is SGHVS, CDR2 FQNEAQ, per germline. The CDR3 has 17 amino acids. V trimming: 2 bases; J trimming: 7 bases; junction bases outside the gene matches: 8. Repertoires were generated with immunoSEQ multiplex PCR, while TCRdb's copy carries only in-frame clones and drops some. The sample includes fewer than 20,000 clones, 70% to 90% of them seen just once. Whole-study results and caveats: Highest T cell clonality was seen in uninvolved adjacent lung, surpassing that measured in tumor. The study sequenced only one region of the tumor. As a result, intratumor heterogeneity could not be excluded and remains possible. Longer overall survival was seen with higher T cell density measured in blood. When the top 100 tumor clones were examined, a median about 60 of them also appeared in the adjacent lung, which was paired and uninvolved.

The TCR comes from a male donor aged 60 or older with stage II lung adenocarcinoma. Sequences were derived from peripheral blood mononuclear cells, sampled before any cancer treatment. This chain joins TRBV7-8 and TRBJ2-2; 12 bases agree with TRBD1. This CDR3 reads CASSLPAGQGAIGELFF. For the CDR3, the DNA is TGTGCCAGCAGCTTACCTGCGGGACAGGGGGCAATCGGGGAGCTGTTTTTT.